The text below deals with one T cell receptor (beta chain). Many counts were recorded for this clonotype. Its antigen is unknown. Per-nucleotide qualities are absent, and no much larger clonotype sits a single base away. The time point tag for this specimen amounts to: newly diagnosed GD, antithyroid drugs for less than 3 months. For both TCR sequencing and RNA sequencing, RNA was extracted from PBMCs using TRIzol. The diagnosis of Graves' disease was made according to American Thyroid Association guidelines. The patients came from an endocrinology department in Xi'an, China. Each patient gave 7 to 9.5 milliliters of peripheral blood, collected in an EDTA anticoagulant tube. Ficoll Paque Plus density gradient separation was used to isolate PBMCs, and no further T cell sorting was done. An Agilent 2100 Bioanalyzer and agarose gel were used to assess RNA quality, and a NanoDrop 2000 was used to measure RNA concentration.

Taken from cysteine to phenylalanine, the CDR3 has 14 residues. Only CDR3 DNA is held: 42 bases, read in frame from base 1. CDR1 and CDR2 are drawn from the germline V gene (reference sequence): DFQATT, SNEGSKA. The junction shows trimming of 3 bases on V and 0 bases on J, plus 9 bases between the germline ends. This specimen belongs to a study of regulatory T cells in long-lasting Graves disease (dated by TCRdb to the early 2020s). Background on the whole study: In the newly diagnosed Graves' disease group, patients had been taking antithyroid drugs for less than 3 months. Patients with persistent Graves' disease were compared with patients with newly diagnosed Graves' disease using TCR sequencing and RNA sequencing of peripheral blood. The study was registered as a clinical trial and conducted in China. A total of approximately 35 samples were covered by TCR sequencing, comprising around 13 persistent and around 20 newly diagnosed Graves' disease patients.

Study-level results and caveats: As a limitation, the authors acknowledged that the small sample size may reduce accuracy. The study examined only peripheral blood because the primary lesion, thyroid tissue, could not be accessed. TRBV28, TRBJ1-2 and TRBJ2-5 were preferentially used in persistent disease, while TRBV20-1 and TRBJ2-1 were favored in newly diagnosed disease. Lower TCR Shannon entropy and fewer highly expanded clones were observed in persistent Graves' disease patients than in newly diagnosed patients, which suggested clonal expansion. Sequencing and analysis were restricted to the TCR beta chain. More public clonotypes were shared among persistent patients (2,741) than among newly diagnosed patients (966).

Libraries were made using multiplex PCR. This sample was sequenced with an Illumina HiSeq 4000. iRepertoire HTBI primers and Arm-PCR amplification of CDR3 regions were used to construct TCR beta libraries. Gel purification was performed on PCR products prior to sequencing. On the authors' methods: A total of 60 to 80 TRBV and some 15 TRBJ segments were identified across samples and were used for gene usage analysis of CDR3 amino acid clonotypes. COPE and FqMerger were used to merge the filtered high-quality paired reads into contigs. BLAST was used to align contigs to IMGT TRBV, TRBD and TRBJ reference genes, with CDR3 defined following IMGT. Highly expanded clones were defined as clonotypes with a frequency above 0.1%. Shannon entropy served as the measure of repertoire diversity, while the Gini coefficient captured V-J evenness. A clonotype was considered public if more than one individual shared it. Using fastp at Q25 and MiXCR, TCRdb reprocessed the public reads and kept productive beta chains. A single entry per CDR3 protein holds the most common genes and DNA from its merged rows. The V and J calls reflect TCRdb's pipeline rather than the authors' work. This sample lists roughly 500,000 distinct CDR3 sequences; roughly 14% were detected once. Roughly 10% of the sample belongs to the ten largest clones.

The data also belong to a second study, concerning T cells in Graves' hyperthyroidism and ophthalmopathy. The second study also describes: Graves' hyperthyroidism was defined as stable when no progression to ophthalmopathy occurred over 18 months of follow-up. Hyperthyroidism patients were aged 18 to 65 years and newly diagnosed, with disease duration of less than 2 months. Exclusion was applied to patients with uncontrolled infections, other autoimmune diseases, pregnancy or lactation. Diagnoses relied on clinical symptoms, serum thyroxine and TRAb, thyroid ultrasound and orbital computed tomography. The first round of RT-PCR for the TCR CDR3 was performed with the HTBI primer set and the Qiagen OneStep RT-PCR kit. Blood samples also contained most of the expanded thyroid clonotypes (frequency above 0.001), which suggests that blood repertoires may reflect thyroid immune responses. A 13 V-J signature model separated ophthalmopathy from stable hyperthyroidism, with over 85% sensitivity and about 81% specificity in cross-validation and 80%/75% in testing. In validation, the model predicted progression to ophthalmopathy with 55% to 71% sensitivity and 72.22% specificity, a median of 6.5 months before onset. A discovery cohort of 95 to 100 patients, about 44 with Graves' ophthalmopathy and about 60 with stable Graves' hyperthyroidism, was used to find distinguishing TCR V-J signatures. An independent validation cohort of about 19 hyperthyroidism patients and 15 or so patients who later progressed to ophthalmopathy tested prospective prediction of ophthalmopathy. The approximately 100 discovery patients were randomly split 7:3 into training and test sets. In about 6 Graves' hyperthyroidism patients, the study also compared T-cell repertoires from thyroid tissue with T-cell repertoires from blood. After sampling, hyperthyroidism patients received methimazole starting at 30 mg daily, and ophthalmopathy patients received high-dose intravenous methylprednisolone. Libraries were constructed in a second round of multiplex PCR, after which size selection and purification were carried out. Sequencing of the libraries was done on an Illumina HiSeq2000 using paired-end 100 bp reads. SOAPnuke was used to process the raw data, removing reads that contained adapters or uncalled bases, had a mean Phred below 15, or lacked an exact match to the constant primer or identifier. High-quality paired reads were merged with COPE v1.2.5, and unique nucleotide sequences were defined as clonotypes. MiTCR v1.1 was used to align clonotypes to the IMGT TRBV, TRBD and TRBJ reference segments. Only V-J combinations with frequency above 0.0001, covering about 99% of repertoires, were analysed. A TCS score was defined as the ratio of F50 (clonal expansion) to E x V (chaos), with BLOSUM62-based TCRdist applied between CDR3 peptides within each V-J. Welch's t-statistics and random forest reduced 500 to 650 V-J features to some 14, which were used in a naive Bayes classifier (R e1071). No statistical method was used to set the sample size in advance, and investigators knew the group allocation. The paper reports TCR Vbeta CDR3 sequencing of fewer than 150 peripheral blood samples: 43 ophthalmopathy, about 75 hyperthyroidism and roughly 17 progressor patients.

The clonotype comes from a man under 40 with Graves disease. Donor details come from another sample of the same person, matched by shared clones. The sample was peripheral blood mononuclear cells (PBMCs), taken at new diagnosis, from a patient treated with antithyroid drugs. The chain is encoded by TRBV20-1 joined to TRBJ2-1; the best D guess is TRBD1, with 5 bases matching. The CDR3 protein is CSASSDSSYNEQFF. Here is the DNA: TGCAGTGCTAGTAGTGACAGCTCCTACAATGAGCAGTTCTTC.